This is a list of T cell receptor beta chains from one sample in a study of T-cell reconstitution after alpha-beta-depleted transplantation in children. MiXCR, run by TCRdb on the PCR reads, gives a single entry per CDR3 protein. Among about 610,000 distinct CDR3 sequences listed, roughly a tenth were seen once. The sequencing used PBMCs from the stem cell graft donor, collected from the stem cell graft. These receptors all come from a human donor who donated a stem cell graft to a child with acute myeloid leukemia. CDR3s include the opening cysteine and the closing phenylalanine or tryptophan. The order of the fields is J gene, D gene, V gene, clone size, CDR3 DNA, CDR3 protein. D genes are given only for firm matches. Clone size appears in some rows only: once, few, many, or a class for an expanded clone.

>TRBJ1-1|.|TRBV12-3/TRBV12-4|few
TGTGCCAGCAGTTTATGGGGAGGGGCCCTGAACACTGAAGCTTTCTTT
CASSLWGGALNTEAFF
>TRBJ1-5|.|TRBV24-1|few
TGTGCCACCAGTGATCGACATCAGGGGTATCAGCCCCAGCATTTT
CATSDRHQGYQPQHF
>TRBJ1-1|TRBD1|TRBV25-1|.
TGTGCCAGCAGTCGGACAGGTCGGAACACTGAAGCTTTCTTT
CASSRTGRNTEAFF
>TRBJ2-4|.|TRBV20-1|many
TGCAGTGCTAGCGGGAATGGAACCAAAAACATTCAGTACTTC
CSASGNGTKNIQYF
>TRBJ2-7|.|TRBV29-1|few
TGCAGCGCAGGAAAGGGGACCTACGAGCAGTACTTC
CSAGKGTYEQYF
>TRBJ2-3|.|TRBV6-2/TRBV6-3|few
TGTGCCAGCAGTTTCCCGATTCGCGATACGCAGTATTTT
CASSFPIRDTQYF
>TRBJ2-5|.|TRBV7-2|.
TGTGCCAGCTCCGCCGGGGCCGCCCTTTGGGAGACCCAGTACTTC
CASSAGAALWETQYF
>TRBJ1-6|.|TRBV6-1|many
TGTGCCAGCAGTGAAGCCGGGGGGAGTTCACCCCTCCACTTT
CASSEAGGSSPLHF
>TRBJ2-7|.|TRBV4-3|.
TGCGCCAGCAGCCAACTCTCAGGGGAGGGTGAGCAGTACTTC
CASSQLSGEGEQYF
>TRBJ1-1|.|TRBV6-1|few
TGTGCCAGCAGTGTGAAGGGGGACGCTGAAGCTTTCTTT
CASSVKGDAEAFF
>TRBJ2-7|.|TRBV20-1|few
TGCAGCGTCGGGTCCAGCTCCTACGAGCAGTACTTC
CSVGSSSYEQYF
>TRBJ1-5|TRBD1|TRBV4-2|.
TGTGCCAGCAGCCAAGAAGTTGACAGGGTAAATCAGCCCCAGCATTTT
CASSQEVDRVNQPQHF
>TRBJ2-7|TRBD2|TRBV5-1|few
TGCGCCAGCAGCTTGGATAGCGGGAGGGACTACGAGCAGTACTTC
CASSLDSGRDYEQYF
>TRBJ1-1|.|TRBV28|few
TGTGCCAGCAGTTTAGGGGTCGGGAAAGGCCTGAACACTGAAGCTTTCTTT
CASSLGVGKGLNTEAFF
>TRBJ2-1|TRBD2|TRBV5-1|few
TGCGCCAGCAATCCCGGGGCTAGCGGGAGGGTATGGAGCTCCTACAATGAGCAGTTCTTC
CASNPGASGRVWSSYNEQFF
>TRBJ2-7|TRBD1|TRBV27|few
TGTGCCAGCAGTCCTCGGACAGGGAAAGGGGTCTACGAGCAGTACTTC
CASSPRTGKGVYEQYF
>TRBJ2-1|.|TRBV6-2/TRBV6-3|few
TGTGCCAGCAGAGGGGGGGGAGCCCCCTACAATGAGCAGTTCTTC
CASRGGGAPYNEQFF
>TRBJ2-7|TRBD1|TRBV27|.
TGTGCCAGCAGTTGGGGACAGGGTGACTACGAGCAGTACTTC
CASSWGQGDYEQYF
>TRBJ1-6|.|TRBV28|.
TGTGCCAGCAGTTTAAAGGGTCCGATGGGGAGCTCACCCCTCCACTTT
CASSLKGPMGSSPLHF
>TRBJ1-2|.|TRBV20-1|many
TGCAGTGCTAGTGTGGACAATAAGAGCTATGGCTACACCTTC
CSASVDNKSYGYTF
>TRBJ1-4|.|TRBV29-1|few
TGCAGCGCCCGGTCGCGCCCCTGGGATGAAAAACTGTTTTTT
CSARSRPWDEKLFF
>TRBJ2-7|TRBD2|TRBV4-1|.
TGCGCCAGCAGCCAAGGTGACAAGCATGGTACGGGACTAGCGGGAAGGGGTAATCCCTACGAGCAGTACTTC
CASSQGDKHGTGLAGRGNPYEQYF
>TRBJ2-7|TRBD2|TRBV20-1|many
TGCAGTGCTTCCTCAGCGGGAGCCGTCTACGAGCAGTACTTC
CSASSAGAVYEQYF
>TRBJ2-7|.|TRBV12-3/TRBV12-4|.
TGTGCCAGCAGTCGCGCAGTCGGGGGGCCTGCCGAGCAGTACTTC
CASSRAVGGPAEQYF
>TRBJ2-1|TRBD2|TRBV30|few
TGTGCCTGGGCAAAAAGGAGCGGGATCGGAGACAATGAGCAGTTCTTC
CAWAKRSGIGDNEQFF
>TRBJ2-2|.|TRBV10-3|few
TGTGCCATCACCGCCGGGGCCGAAGCCGGGGAGCTGTTTTTT
CAITAGAEAGELFF
>TRBJ2-2|.|TRBV29-1|many
TGCAGCGTTGTGACCACCGGGGAGCTGTTTTTT
CSVVTTGELFF
>TRBJ2-1|.|TRBV7-9|few
TGTGCCAGCAACTTTGGAGGTGGAGTCAATGAGCAGTTCTTC
CASNFGGGVNEQFF
>TRBJ1-1|.|TRBV7-8|few
TGTGCCAGCAGCCCGCGTTTCTTACAGCGGAACACTGAAGCTTTCTTT
CASSPRFLQRNTEAFF
>TRBJ1-3|TRBD1|TRBV6-1|.
TGTGCCAGCACAGTCAGACAGGGGGACTCTGGAAACACCATATATTTT
CASTVRQGDSGNTIYF
>TRBJ2-2|.|TRBV9|few
TGTGCCAGCAGCGTTTCAGTCGGGGAGCTGTTTTTT
CASSVSVGELFF
>TRBJ2-7|TRBD1|TRBV7-2|.
TGTGCCAGCAGCGAGGGACAGGGGGCATCCTACGAGCAGTACTTC
CASSEGQGASYEQYF
>TRBJ2-7|.|TRBV30|.
TGTGCCTGGAGTGGAGGGAATGGCGAGCAGTACTTC
CAWSGGNGEQYF
>TRBJ1-5|TRBD1|TRBV7-2|many
TGTGCCAGCAGCTTAGTGACGACAGGGAAAGGACAGCCCCAGCATTTT
CASSLVTTGKGQPQHF
>TRBJ2-7|TRBD2|TRBV7-2|few
TGTGCCAGCAGCCCCAGAGCGGGGGTGATCGAGCAGTACTTC
CASSPRAGVIEQYF